A selection of T cell receptor beta chains follows, all from one sample in a study of blood T cell repertoires in COVID-19. Assay used: immunoSEQ multiplex PCR; TCRdb lists only in-frame clones, some missing. The repertoire has roughly 300,000 clones, more than 75% of them found once; the top ten carry about 2.5%. Material for sequencing was PBMCs or T cells enriched from blood (not recorded which). The receptors stem from a woman between 40 and 50 years old with acute COVID-19. Each CDR3 is given with its conserved first and last residue. The order of the fields is V gene, J gene, CDR3 protein.

v_call: TRBV3-1/TRBV3-2
j_call: TRBJ2-5
cdr3_aa: CASSHDQETQYF

v_call: TRBV6-2/TRBV6-3
j_call: TRBJ2-3
cdr3_aa: CASSYRTGLGDTQYF

v_call: TRBV5-1
j_call: TRBJ2-2
cdr3_aa: CASSFGSGKVTGELFF

v_call: TRBV7-2
j_call: TRBJ2-5
cdr3_aa: CASSSRTSGRVRETQYF

v_call: TRBV9
j_call: TRBJ2-5
cdr3_aa: CASSVDISGIETQYF

v_call: TRBV7-9
j_call: TRBJ2-1
cdr3_aa: CASSLSGTSSNEQFF

v_call: TRBV5-1
j_call: TRBJ2-3
cdr3_aa: CASSLEGVRPDTQYF

v_call: TRBV11-2
j_call: TRBJ2-5
cdr3_aa: CASSLVRQGSSETQYF

v_call: TRBV9
j_call: TRBJ2-7
cdr3_aa: CASSLQGKGEQYF

v_call: TRBV24-1
j_call: TRBJ2-3
cdr3_aa: CATSDSLDRGQDTQYF

v_call: TRBV7-2
j_call: TRBJ1-5
cdr3_aa: CASSQDRVVEPQHF

v_call: TRBV4-1
j_call: TRBJ2-3
cdr3_aa: CASSHSLAGGPTDTQYF

v_call: TRBV3-1/TRBV3-2
j_call: TRBJ2-1
cdr3_aa: CASSQANNEQFF

v_call: TRBV15
j_call: TRBJ2-5
cdr3_aa: CATSRGPGTAQETQYF

v_call: TRBV4-1
j_call: TRBJ1-1
cdr3_aa: CASSRSDGAEAFF

v_call: TRBV25-1
j_call: TRBJ2-7
cdr3_aa: CASSEGQAQYF

v_call: TRBV18
j_call: TRBJ2-2
cdr3_aa: CASSTDRAGELFF

v_call: TRBV10-3
j_call: TRBJ2-2
cdr3_aa: CAISPVANTGELFF

v_call: TRBV5-1
j_call: TRBJ2-3
cdr3_aa: CASSLVAGADTQYF

v_call: TRBV19
j_call: TRBJ2-3
cdr3_aa: CASTPGTSSTDTQYF

v_call: TRBV11-2
j_call: TRBJ2-7
cdr3_aa: CASSLGTDYEQYF

v_call: TRBV6-4
j_call: TRBJ1-6
cdr3_aa: CASSDSIHRDNSPLHF

v_call: TRBV3-1/TRBV3-2
j_call: TRBJ1-1
cdr3_aa: CASSLGQGNTEAFF

v_call: TRBV9
j_call: TRBJ2-1
cdr3_aa: CASSVAHGTSSYNEQFF

v_call: TRBV19
j_call: TRBJ2-7
cdr3_aa: CASTPSGTGAEQYF

v_call: TRBV6-5
j_call: TRBJ1-5
cdr3_aa: CASTRDRGGNQPQHF

v_call: TRBV5-6
j_call: TRBJ1-1
cdr3_aa: CASSLRQGRPEAFF

v_call: TRBV6-5
j_call: TRBJ1-5
cdr3_aa: CASRDSVEPQHF

v_call: TRBV24-1
j_call: TRBJ2-3
cdr3_aa: CATSETGGPTDTQYF

v_call: TRBV19
j_call: TRBJ1-2
cdr3_aa: CASSIPGYYGYTF

v_call: TRBV2
j_call: TRBJ2-3
cdr3_aa: CASSEEAVSTDTQYF